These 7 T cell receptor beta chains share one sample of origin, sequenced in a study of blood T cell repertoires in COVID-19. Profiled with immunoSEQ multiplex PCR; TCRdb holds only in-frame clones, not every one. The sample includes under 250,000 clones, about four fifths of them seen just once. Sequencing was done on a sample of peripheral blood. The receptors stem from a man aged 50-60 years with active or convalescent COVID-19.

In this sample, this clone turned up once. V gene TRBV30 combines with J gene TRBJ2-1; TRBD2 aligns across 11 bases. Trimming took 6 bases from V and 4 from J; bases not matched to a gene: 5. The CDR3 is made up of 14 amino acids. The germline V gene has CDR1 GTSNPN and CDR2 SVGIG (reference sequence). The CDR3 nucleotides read TGTGCCTGTCATAGCGGGGGGGGTTACAATGAGCAGTTCTTC. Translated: CACHSGGGYNEQFF.

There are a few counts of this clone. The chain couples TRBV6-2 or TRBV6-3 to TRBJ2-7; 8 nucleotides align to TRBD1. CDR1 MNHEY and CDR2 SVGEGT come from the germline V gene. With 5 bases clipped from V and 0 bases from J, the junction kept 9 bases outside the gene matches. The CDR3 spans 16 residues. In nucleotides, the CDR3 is TGTGCCAGCAGTGACCCGGGGACAGGACGCTCCTACGAGCAGTACTTC. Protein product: CASSDPGTGRSYEQYF.

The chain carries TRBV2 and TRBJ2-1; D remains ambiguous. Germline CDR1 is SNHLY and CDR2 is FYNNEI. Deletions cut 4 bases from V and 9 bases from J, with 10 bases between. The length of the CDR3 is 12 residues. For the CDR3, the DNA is TGTGCCAGCAGTGGTCTGAGAGGTGAGCAGTTCTTC. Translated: CASSGLRGEQFF.

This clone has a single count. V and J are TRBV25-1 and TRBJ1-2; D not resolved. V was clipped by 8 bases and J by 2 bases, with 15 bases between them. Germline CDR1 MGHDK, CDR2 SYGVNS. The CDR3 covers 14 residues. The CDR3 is CASSPAGGNYGYTF. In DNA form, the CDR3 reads TGTGCCAGCTCCCCCGCCGGCGGGAACTATGGCTACACCTTC.

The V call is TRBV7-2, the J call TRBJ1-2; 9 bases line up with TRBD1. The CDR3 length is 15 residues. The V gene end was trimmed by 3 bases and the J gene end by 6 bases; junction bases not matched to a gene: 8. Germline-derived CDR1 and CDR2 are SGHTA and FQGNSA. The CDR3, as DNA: TGTGCCAGCAGCTTTGCCGGGGACAGGGTCCATGGCTACACCTTC. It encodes CASSFAGDRVHGYTF.

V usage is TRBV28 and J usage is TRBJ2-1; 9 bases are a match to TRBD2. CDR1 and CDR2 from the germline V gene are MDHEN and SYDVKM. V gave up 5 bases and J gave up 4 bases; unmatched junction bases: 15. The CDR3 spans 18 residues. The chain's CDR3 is CASSPGAGGRVYYNEQFF. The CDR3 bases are TGTGCCAGCAGTCCTGGGGCCGGCGGGAGGGTATATTACAATGAGCAGTTCTTC.

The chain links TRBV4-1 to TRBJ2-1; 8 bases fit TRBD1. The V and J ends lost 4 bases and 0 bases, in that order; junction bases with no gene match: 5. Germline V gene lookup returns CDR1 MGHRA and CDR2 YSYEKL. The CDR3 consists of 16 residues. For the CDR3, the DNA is TGCGCCAGCAGCCCGCCGGGACAGGTCTCCTACAATGAGCAGTTCTTC. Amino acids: CASSPPGQVSYNEQFF.